The rows below give T cell receptor beta chains drawn from one sample of a study of blood T cell repertoires in COVID-19. TCRdb keeps only in-frame clones here, not all; method: immunoSEQ multiplex PCR. The repertoire holds under 250,000 clones, with roughly three quarters as singletons. Sequenced sample: peripheral blood. These receptors were taken from a woman in her 40s with COVID-19, enrolled during active disease. CDR3s include the opening cysteine and the closing phenylalanine or tryptophan. D genes are given only for firm matches. Size values are once, few and many counts, or a class for expanded clones, and some rows have none.

NA	TRBD2	TRBV4-3	17	TRBJ2-5	CASSQDPRSSGGETQYF	TGCGCCAGCAGCCAAGATCCAAGGTCTAGCGGGGGAGAGACCCAGTACTTC
few	NA	TRBV5-1	16	TRBJ1-2	CASSLESGRAQGGYTF	TGCGCCAGCAGCTTGGAGTCCGGCAGGGCTCAGGGGGGCTACACCTTC
NA	NA	TRBV30	14	TRBJ1-1	CAWSVSGKNTEAFF	TGTGCCTGGAGTGTATCGGGGAAGAACACTGAAGCTTTCTTT
once	TRBD1	TRBV7-2	14	TRBJ1-2	CASSLDRGHYGYTF	TGTGCCAGCAGCTTAGACAGGGGCCACTATGGCTACACCTTC
NA	NA	TRBV5-1	15	TRBJ2-2	CASSLESGGTGELFF	TGCGCCAGCAGCTTGGAATCCGGGGGCACCGGGGAGCTGTTTTTT
NA	NA	TRBV4-3	14	TRBJ1-1	CASSQAEGNTEAFF	TGCGCCAGCAGCCAAGCCGAGGGGAACACTGAAGCTTTCTTT
NA	NA	TRBV3-1/TRBV3-2	15	TRBJ1-3	CASSQGYTSGNTIYF	TGTGCCAGCAGCCAAGGGTACACCTCTGGAAACACCATATATTTT
few	NA	TRBV12-3/TRBV12-4	12	TRBJ1-6	CASSSGNSPLHF	TGTGCCAGCAGTTCAGGGAATTCACCCCTCCACTTT
NA	TRBD2	TRBV24-1	15	TRBJ2-3	CATSDPTSVTDTQYF	TGTGCCACCAGTGATCCGACTAGCGTCACAGATACGCAGTATTTT
NA	NA	TRBV19	13	TRBJ1-1	CASRGRGYTEAFF	TGTGCCAGTAGGGGGAGGGGCTACACTGAAGCTTTCTTT
NA	NA	TRBV27	16	TRBJ1-3	CASRSPGVSSGNTIYF	TGTGCCAGCCGATCCCCCGGGGTTTCCTCTGGAAACACCATATATTTT
NA	NA	TRBV29-1	11	TRBJ2-1	CSVVAFNEQFF	TGCAGCGTTGTAGCGTTCAATGAGCAGTTCTTC
NA	TRBD1	TRBV7-8	15	TRBJ1-2	CASSLESGTGGGYTF	TGTGCCAGCAGCTTAGAGTCCGGGACAGGTGGTGGCTACACCTTC
NA	NA	TRBV2	16	TRBJ2-2	CASSEAGPRNTGELFF	TGTGCCAGCAGTGAAGCGGGGCCGCGGAACACCGGGGAGCTGTTTTTT
NA	NA	TRBV6-4	13	TRBJ1-2	CASRFRRVYGYTF	TGTGCCAGCAGATTCCGGAGGGTCTATGGCTACACCTTC
once	NA	TRBV2	13	TRBJ2-2	CASSESGAGELFF	TGTGCCAGCAGTGAATCCGGGGCCGGGGAGCTGTTTTTT
few	NA	TRBV18	15	TRBJ1-6	CASSPIRDSRSPLHF	TGTGCCAGCTCACCCATCAGGGATTCAAGATCACCCCTCCACTTT
NA	NA	TRBV10-3	16	TRBJ1-2	CAISESRTEQNYGYTF	TGTGCCATCAGTGAGTCGAGGACAGAACAAAACTATGGCTACACCTTC
NA	TRBD1	TRBV10-3	12	TRBJ1-2	CAISGTGRGYTF	TGTGCCATCAGTGGGACAGGGCGCGGCTACACCTTC
NA	TRBD1	TRBV11-2	17	TRBJ2-5	CASSATPGQGIRETQYF	TGTGCCAGCAGCGCTACCCCGGGACAGGGTATACGGGAGACCCAGTACTTC
NA	NA	TRBV7-6	16	TRBJ2-2	CASSHNSRTNTGELFF	TGTGCCAGCAGCCACAACTCCCGGACAAACACCGGGGAGCTGTTTTTT
NA	TRBD1	TRBV7-8	16	TRBJ2-6	CASSSGTASGANVLTF	TGTGCCAGCAGCTCAGGGACAGCCTCTGGGGCCAACGTCCTGACTTTC
NA	NA	TRBV4-2	15	TRBJ1-4	CASSQGGAGDRELFF	TGTGCCAGCAGCCAAGGAGGGGCAGGGGATCGAGAACTGTTTTTT
NA	NA	TRBV19	15	TRBJ2-1	CASSILMSLANEQFF	TGTGCCAGTAGTATATTAATGAGCTTAGCCAATGAGCAGTTCTTC
many	NA	TRBV5-5	12	TRBJ1-4	CASGLANEKLFF	TGTGCCAGCGGGCTCGCTAATGAAAAACTGTTTTTT
NA	NA	TRBV2	14	TRBJ2-7	CASTFFGGSDEQYF	TGTGCCAGCACCTTTTTTGGGGGGAGCGACGAGCAGTACTTC
once	NA	TRBV7-8	14	TRBJ1-1	CASSLGQVNTEAFF	TGTGCCAGCAGCTTAGGACAGGTGAACACTGAAGCTTTCTTT
NA	NA	TRBV7-9	14	TRBJ1-5	CASSYGPGIQPQHF	TGTGCCAGCAGCTACGGACCGGGAATCCAGCCCCAGCATTTT
once	NA	TRBV6-1	15	TRBJ1-3	CASSEGGGSGNTIYF	TGTGCCAGCAGTGAGGGGGGGGGATCTGGAAACACCATATATTTT
few	NA	TRBV6-2/TRBV6-3	14	TRBJ1-5	CASSYGRATQPQHF	TGTGCCAGCAGTTACGGTAGAGCCACTCAGCCCCAGCATTTT
NA	NA	TRBV3-1/TRBV3-2	12	TRBJ2-7	CASSQVRREQYF	TGTGCCAGCAGCCAAGTCCGCCGGGAGCAGTACTTC
NA	NA	TRBV28	11	TRBJ1-2	CASSRGYGYTF	TGTGCCAGCAGCAGGGGTTATGGCTACACCTTC
NA	TRBD2	TRBV2	18	TRBJ2-7	CASTGIGTGGPGGYEQYF	TGTGCCAGCACGGGTATAGGGACGGGAGGGCCAGGCGGTTACGAGCAGTACTTC
NA	NA	TRBV10-2	15	TRBJ2-3	CASSEGTPLRDTQYF	TGCGCCAGCAGTGAGGGGACTCCCCTCCGGGATACGCAGTATTTT
NA	NA	TRBV6-5	14	TRBJ2-7	CASSYSRQIYEQYF	TGTGCCAGCAGTTACTCAAGACAGATCTACGAGCAGTACTTC
once	NA	TRBV9	15	TRBJ1-3	CASSRTWTELNTIYF	TGTGCCAGCAGCCGGACCTGGACAGAACTAAACACCATATATTTT
NA	TRBD2	TRBV5-6	15	TRBJ2-5	CASSWTSGNQETQYF	TGTGCCAGCAGCTGGACTAGCGGGAACCAAGAGACCCAGTACTTC
NA	NA	TRBV12-3/TRBV12-4	12	TRBJ2-5	CASSRGWETQYF	TGTGCCAGCTCCAGGGGTTGGGAGACCCAGTACTTC
NA	NA	TRBV12-3/TRBV12-4	13	TRBJ2-3	CASRFSSTDTQYF	TGTGCCAGCAGGTTTTCTAGCACAGATACGCAGTATTTT
few	NA	TRBV6-5	15	TRBJ1-5	CATSAGTRRNQPQHF	TGTGCCACCTCCGCGGGGACTAGGCGCAATCAGCCCCAGCATTTT
few	TRBD1	TRBV9	16	TRBJ1-6	CASSVDDRGRTSPLHF	TGTGCCAGCAGCGTGGACGACAGGGGCAGAACTTCACCCCTCCACTTT
NA	TRBD1	TRBV7-6	15	TRBJ1-6	CASSLAKGGPSPLHF	TGTGCCAGCAGCTTAGCGAAAGGGGGCCCCAGTCCCCTCCACTTT
NA	NA	TRBV9	15	TRBJ1-1	CASSVSPTPNTEAFF	TGTGCCAGCAGCGTAAGTCCGACACCGAACACTGAAGCTTTCTTT
NA	TRBD1	TRBV7-9	13	TRBJ2-6	CAGQVSGANVLTF	TGTGCAGGACAGGTCTCTGGGGCCAACGTCCTGACTTTC
NA	TRBD2	TRBV13	17	TRBJ2-7	CASGPGGAGAIYGEQYF	TGTGCCAGCGGTCCTGGGGGAGCGGGGGCAATCTATGGGGAGCAGTACTTC
few	NA	TRBV10-3	14	TRBJ1-3	CAISEGQSGNTIYF	TGTGCCATCAGTGAAGGACAGTCTGGAAACACCATATATTTT
NA	NA	TRBV27	15	TRBJ1-2	CASRLTGEINYGYTF	TGTGCCAGTCGCCTGACAGGAGAAATTAACTATGGCTACACCTTC
NA	TRBD1	TRBV6-6	14	TRBJ1-6	CASSGGGLGSPLHF	TGTGCCAGCAGCGGAGGGGGCCTCGGTTCACCCCTCCACTTT
once	NA	TRBV4-2	15	TRBJ2-5	CASSQDVRAGETQYF	TGTGCCAGCAGCCAAGACGTAAGGGCAGGGGAGACCCAGTACTTC
NA	TRBD1	TRBV7-6	17	TRBJ2-7	CASSLGTGINKLLEQYF	TGTGCCAGCAGCTTGGGGACAGGGATTAACAAACTACTCGAGCAGTACTTC